The rows below give T cell receptor beta chains drawn from one sample of a study of technical replicates of blood from a handful of donors. Repertoires were generated with immunoSEQ multiplex PCR, while TCRdb's copy carries only in-frame clones and drops some. The sample includes roughly 90,000 clones, about 95% of them seen just once. Sequenced input: T cells isolated from PBMCs. These receptors all come from a human donor in good health. The CDR3 runs from the conserved cysteine through the conserved F or W. A D gene is named only where the DNA matches it firmly. Rows may omit the clone size; those that give it use once, few, many or a size class.

>TRBV7-3|TRBJ2-2|TRBD1|NA
TGTGCCAGCAGCTTACGAGGGACAGGGGGCTTCGGGGAGCTGTTTTTT
CASSLRGTGGFGELFF
>TRBV19|TRBJ2-1|TRBD2|NA
TGTGCCAGTAGTAGGGCTAGCGGGGCCCCCTACAATGAGCAGTTCTTC
CASSRASGAPYNEQFF
>TRBV5-1|TRBJ1-3|NA|once
TGCGCCAGCCGGAGGGATGTGGGAGGAAACACCATATATTTT
CASRRDVGGNTIYF
>TRBV30|TRBJ1-1|TRBD1|NA
TGTGCCGAGGGACAGAGGAACACTGAAGCTTTCTTT
CAEGQRNTEAFF
>TRBV5-1|TRBJ2-7|TRBD2|once
TGCGCCAGCAGCCCGTCTAGCGGGAGGGCATACGAGCAGTACTTC
CASSPSSGRAYEQYF
>TRBV11-2|TRBJ2-7|NA|NA
TGTGCCAGCAGCTTAGATCAGGAGCAGTACTTC
CASSLDQEQYF
>TRBV2|TRBJ2-7|TRBD1|NA
TGTGCCAGCATTTTGAGGACAGGGTATGCCCACGAGCAGTACTTC
CASILRTGYAHEQYF
>TRBV27|TRBJ2-7|NA|NA
TGTGCCAGCAGTTTATTCGGTTCAGGCCACTACGAGCAGTACTTC
CASSLFGSGHYEQYF
>TRBV4-2|TRBJ2-1|NA|NA
TGTGCCAGCAGCCCCTGGACTGCCTGGGATGAGCAGTTCTTC
CASSPWTAWDEQFF
>TRBV5-4|TRBJ1-1|TRBD1|NA
TGTGCCAGCAGCTCCCAGGGGGCGTATACTGAAGCTTTCTTT
CASSSQGAYTEAFF
>TRBV13|TRBJ2-6|NA|NA
TGTGCCAGCAGCTTATGGCTGCTCGGGGCCAACGTCCTGACTTTC
CASSLWLLGANVLTF
>TRBV19|TRBJ1-5|NA|NA
TGTGCCAGTAGTATAGTGGGCGGGCAGCCCCAGCATTTT
CASSIVGGQPQHF
>TRBV18|TRBJ1-2|NA|NA
TGTGCCAGCTCACCTACCCCACATGGTTCTGGCTACACCTTC
CASSPTPHGSGYTF
>TRBV7-2|TRBJ1-2|TRBD1|once
TGTGCCAGCAGCTTAACCCCTCGACAGGGAGGCTATGGCTACACCTTC
CASSLTPRQGGYGYTF
>TRBV10-3|TRBJ2-7|TRBD2|NA
TGTGCCATCAGCCTAGCGGGAGGAAGCTCCTACGAGCAGTACTTC
CAISLAGGSSYEQYF
>TRBV30|TRBJ2-1|NA|once
TGTGCCTGGAGTGTACGACGGGGTGAGCAGTTCTTC
CAWSVRRGEQFF
>TRBV7-9|TRBJ1-5|TRBD1|once
TGTGCCAGCACCCGGACAGGGAACAATCAGCCCCAGCATTTT
CASTRTGNNQPQHF
>TRBV5-1|TRBJ1-5|TRBD1|NA
TGCGCCAGCAGCGCTCAGGGGGCTAATCAGCCCCAGCATTTT
CASSAQGANQPQHF
>TRBV19|TRBJ1-3|TRBD1|few
TGTGCCAGTAGTATAGGAATAGGACAGGGGCTTTATGTTCTCTCTGGAAACACCATATATTTT
CASSIGIGQGLYVLSGNTIYF
>TRBV5-4|TRBJ1-2|TRBD1|NA
TGTGCCAGCAGCTTAGACAGGGACTATGGCTACACCTTC
CASSLDRDYGYTF
>TRBV2|TRBJ2-3|NA|once
TGTGCCAGCAGTGAGTGGACAGACACAGATACGCAGTATTTT
CASSEWTDTDTQYF
>TRBV6-4|TRBJ2-1|TRBD2|NA
TGTGCCAGCAGCCAAAGCGGGAGTTCCTACAATGAGCAGTTCTTC
CASSQSGSSYNEQFF
>TRBV19|TRBJ2-7|NA|NA
TGTGCCAGTAGTATAGGGGCCGAGCAGTACTTC
CASSIGAEQYF
>TRBV7-3|TRBJ2-2|NA|NA
TGTGCCAGCAGCTTAATGATAAGTACAACCGGGGAGCTGTTTTTT
CASSLMISTTGELFF
>TRBV5-5|TRBJ1-3|NA|NA
TGTGCCAGCAGCACTACAGGGTCGGGAAACACCATATATTTT
CASSTTGSGNTIYF
>TRBV7-9|TRBJ2-1|TRBD2|NA
TGTGCCAGCAGCATGAGCGGGAGGGCCTTGGACGAGCAGTTCTTC
CASSMSGRALDEQFF
>TRBV4-3|TRBJ1-1|TRBD1|NA
TGCGCCAGCAGCCCCACCGGGACAGGAGTAACTGAAGCTTTCTTT
CASSPTGTGVTEAFF
>TRBV2|TRBJ1-1|NA|NA
TGTGCCAGCAGACCGGACAGATTGAACACTGAAGCTTTCTTT
CASRPDRLNTEAFF
>TRBV4-2|TRBJ2-6|TRBD1|NA
TGTGCCAGCAGCCCCGCCTTCGGGACAGGGTATACGGCTGGGGCCAACGTCCTGACTTTC
CASSPAFGTGYTAGANVLTF
>TRBV19|TRBJ2-3|TRBD2|NA
TGTGCCAGTAGTATGCTAGCGGGAGGGGCAGATACGCAGTATTTT
CASSMLAGGADTQYF